The 3 T cell receptor beta chains given below trace back to one sample, sequenced in a study of glioma-infiltrating T cells. Using RNA template, CDR3s of TCR alpha and beta were amplified with iRepertoire arm-PCR. TCRdb passed the multiplex PCR reads through MiXCR, listing each CDR3 protein once. The data contain a few hundred thousand distinct CDR3 sequences, 41% of them singletons. The sample was glioma tissue, nonneoplastic brain tissue, or PBMCs (not recorded which). These receptors originate from a human donor with low-grade glioma or glioblastoma, undergoing nonglioma brain surgery, or in good health (not recorded which).

This chain uses TRBV12-3 or TRBV12-4 with TRBJ1-1; 11 bases fit TRBD1. J gave up 0 bases and V 6 bases, and 6 bases lay outside the gene matches. This CDR3 spans 16 amino acids. Here the CDR3 reads CASRQGQGAMNTEAFF. The CDR3, as DNA: TGTGCCAGCAGACAAGGACAGGGGGCGATGAACACTGAAGCTTTCTTT.

Concerning this clonotype: A much more abundant neighbour one base away suggests this may be a read error. This chain joins TRBV25-1 and TRBJ2-1; D is possibly TRBD2 (6 bases). The CDR3 spans 16 residues. The V end was cut by 6 bases, the J end by 6 bases, with 21 bases between. Germline V gene sequence: CDR1 MGHDK, CDR2 SYGVNS. This CDR3 reads CASSRGSWRVFNEQFF. In DNA, the CDR3 is TGTGCCAGCAGCCGCGGTAGCTGGAGGGTTTTCAATGAGCAGTTCTTC.

This clonotype was picked up many times. CDR3 region: CASSTSGSQETQYF. The CDR3 nucleotides read TGTGCCAGCAGTACTAGCGGGTCACAAGAGACCCAGTACTTC. The chain has TRBV6-1 and TRBJ2-5; 9 bases align to TRBD2. The germline CDR1 and CDR2 sequences are MNHNS and SASEGT. The CDR3 loop spans 14 amino acids. The trim removed 5 bases at V and 2 bases at J, leaving 3 bases unmatched.